This T cell receptor beta chain originates from a study of monozygotic twins with inflammatory bowel disease. Overall study findings and caveats: Whereas healthy co-twins had higher TCRbeta diversity (inverse Simpson), IBD patients had lower diversity. The sharing of clonotypes with others was lower in IBD patients than in healthy twins, especially with disease activity.

The CDR3 is 16 amino acids. Germline assignment: CDR1 ENHRY and CDR2 SYGVKD. With regard to this clonotype: What it binds is unknown.

Total RNA input per TCR library was around 3,500 ng. TCRdb processed the 5' RACE reads again and assigns one entry to each CDR3 protein, with no DNA. Recorded here are about 160,000 distinct CDR3 sequences; the top ten clones represent roughly 2.3%. The sequencing input was blood. This receptor was taken from a human donor with ulcerative colitis or Crohn's disease, or a healthy co-twin of an affected twin (not recorded which). The chain couples TRBV10-3 to TRBJ2-1; there is no DNA to check the TCRdb D call of TRBD2. CDR3 region: CAISARTSLVGNEQFF.